Listed below are T cell receptor beta chains from one sample, sequenced in a study of cytomegalovirus exposure and HLA in healthy donors. Profiling relied on immunoSEQ multiplex PCR, and the TCRdb table lists in-frame clones only, not all of them. The sample includes some 200,000 clones. Sequencing was performed on PBMCs. These receptors all stem from a woman between 18 and 29 years old in good health and CMV-seropositive. CDR3s include the opening cysteine and the closing phenylalanine or tryptophan. D genes are given only for firm matches.

j_call	cdr3_length	v_call	d_call	cdr3_nt	cdr3_aa
TRBJ1-5	17	TRBV10-3	NA	TGTGCCATCAGTGAGACCGGGGGGCATTATAGCAATCAGCCCCAGCATTTT	CAISETGGHYSNQPQHF
TRBJ1-1	14	TRBV4-1	NA	TGCGCCAGCAGCCAAGTTGGCAAGAACACTGAAGCTTTCTTT	CASSQVGKNTEAFF
TRBJ2-4	15	TRBV6-5	TRBD1	TGTGCCAGCAGTTACTCCGGGACAGGGGAAAACATTCAGTACTTC	CASSYSGTGENIQYF
TRBJ2-7	16	TRBV4-1	TRBD2	TGCGCCAGCAGCCAAGATAAAAGCGGGATGAACTACGAGCAGTACTTC	CASSQDKSGMNYEQYF
TRBJ2-5	15	TRBV10-3	TRBD2	TGTGCCATCAGTGAGTCATCGCGGGGGAAAGAGACCCAGTACTTC	CAISESSRGKETQYF
TRBJ2-3	14	TRBV27	NA	TGTGCCAGCACCTCCCACGGACTGACAGATACGCAGTATTTT	CASTSHGLTDTQYF
TRBJ2-3	16	TRBV4-1	TRBD1	TGCGCCAGCAGCCAAGATGCGGGACAGGGGGCAGATACGCAGTATTTT	CASSQDAGQGADTQYF
TRBJ1-1	14	TRBV9	NA	TGTGCCAGCAGCGTAGCAGGGGTCGACACTGAAGCTTTCTTT	CASSVAGVDTEAFF
TRBJ2-7	13	TRBV6-7	TRBD1	TGTGCCAGCCGTCCGGGACAGGGTTACGAGCAGTACTTC	CASRPGQGYEQYF
TRBJ2-6	17	TRBV4-3	NA	TGCGCCAGCAGCCAAGATAACAGCTACTCTGGGGCCAACGTCCTGACTTTC	CASSQDNSYSGANVLTF
TRBJ2-3	17	TRBV15	TRBD1	TGTGCCACCAGCCCGACGCGACGGACAGGGCGCACAGATACGCAGTATTTT	CATSPTRRTGRTDTQYF
TRBJ2-3	15	TRBV7-9	TRBD2	TGTGCCAGCAGCCCGAGCGGGAGTGGCGCAGATACGCAGTATTTT	CASSPSGSGADTQYF
TRBJ2-3	16	TRBV7-9	TRBD2	TGTGCCAGCAGCTTACCTAGCGGGAAAGGGTTAGATACGCAGTATTTT	CASSLPSGKGLDTQYF
TRBJ2-7	13	TRBV5-1	NA	TGCGCCAGCAGCTCCAGGGTCTCCTACGAGCAGTACTTC	CASSSRVSYEQYF
TRBJ2-6	19	TRBV4-2	NA	TGTGCCAGCAGCCAAGGTACGGTAGCTGGAAACTCTGGGGCCAACGTCCTGACTTTC	CASSQGTVAGNSGANVLTF
TRBJ1-2	16	TRBV2	NA	TGTGCCAGCAGTGAAGCGCGGAGGTCCGATAACTATGGCTACACCTTC	CASSEARRSDNYGYTF
TRBJ1-1	12	TRBV29-1	NA	TGCAGCGTTACTCGAGTGAACACTGAAGCTTTCTTT	CSVTRVNTEAFF
TRBJ2-5	15	TRBV5-6	NA	TGTGCCAGCAGCTTTAATTCGGCAGGGGAGGAGACCCAGTACTTC	CASSFNSAGEETQYF
TRBJ2-5	17	TRBV15	TRBD2	TGTGCCACCAGCAGGGGGATAGCGGGAGGACCCCAAGAGACCCAGTACTTC	CATSRGIAGGPQETQYF
TRBJ1-4	18	TRBV5-1	NA	TGCGCCAGCCCCCAGCCACCCAGGGATGCGGCAACTAATGAAAAACTGTTTTTT	CASPQPPRDAATNEKLFF
TRBJ1-1	13	TRBV6-6	NA	TGTGCCAGCAGTAACACACAGAACACTGAAGCTTTCTTT	CASSNTQNTEAFF
TRBJ2-7	13	TRBV27	NA	TGTGCCAGCAGTTCCTCGGGGGTCTACGAGCAGTACTTC	CASSSSGVYEQYF
TRBJ1-2	14	TRBV18	NA	TGTGCCAGCTCACGAAACGGGGGGGTCTATGGCTACACCTTC	CASSRNGGVYGYTF
TRBJ1-2	16	TRBV6-5	TRBD1	TGTGCCAGCAGTTCAAGGGACAGGGTCACGGACTATGGCTACACCTTC	CASSSRDRVTDYGYTF
TRBJ2-1	14	TRBV18	TRBD2	TGTGCCAGCTCACCGGGACTAGCGTACAATGAGCAGTTCTTC	CASSPGLAYNEQFF
TRBJ2-5	17	TRBV7-2	TRBD2	TGTGCCAGCAGCTTAAGCGCCTGGCGGGAGGGCCGAGAGACCCAGTACTTC	CASSLSAWREGRETQYF
TRBJ2-7	15	TRBV2	TRBD2	TGTGCCAGCAGCCTTTTCTTGGCGGGGGGGTCCGAGCAGTACTTC	CASSLFLAGGSEQYF
TRBJ2-3	15	TRBV2	NA	TGTGCCAGCAGGGCAAAGTCTGCTAGCACAGATACGCAGTATTTT	CASRAKSASTDTQYF
TRBJ1-1	14	TRBV7-2	NA	TGTGCCAGCAGCTGGGGGGGCAGGGGCCCTGAAGCTTTCTTT	CASSWGGRGPEAFF
TRBJ2-7	16	TRBV27	TRBD2	TGTGCCAGCACCTGGCTCCTGACTAGCGGATCCTACGAGCAGTACTTC	CASTWLLTSGSYEQYF
TRBJ1-4	14	TRBV2	TRBD1	TGTGCCAGCATCCCGACAGGGGCGAGTAAAAAACTGTTTTTT	CASIPTGASKKLFF